These 6 T cell receptor beta chains share one sample of origin, sequenced in a study of CD8+CD57+ T cells in acquired aplastic anemia. Flow cytometry had shown expanded CD8+CD57+ cells in the patients chosen for sequencing. For CDR3 and TCR beta VDJ profiling, genomic DNA was the template used. TCRdb fed the reads into MiXCR, producing one record per CDR3 protein. The table shows about 160,000 distinct CDR3 sequences, with around 50% occurring only once. Sequencing was done on a sample of sorted CD4+, CD8+, or CD8+CD57+ T cells (not recorded which) from PBMCs. The receptors stem from a human donor with aplastic anemia.

Comments on this clonotype: This may stem from a read error, because a much larger clone lies one nucleotide away. The chain is built from TRBV6-4 and TRBJ2-1; D not resolved. This CDR3 comprises 13 residues. From germline, CDR1 is MRHNA and CDR2 SNTAGT. The germline V and J ends were trimmed by 2 bases and 8 bases, with 10 bases remaining between them. The CDR3 DNA sequence: TGTGCCAGCAGTGACACCGAGAAGGATGAGCAGTTCTTC. This codes for CASSDTEKDEQFF.

The CDR3, as DNA: TGTGCCAGCAGCCCGCGGGACCACGAGCAGTACTTC. It yields the protein CASSPRDHEQYF. The rearrangement joins TRBV7-9 to TRBJ2-7; weak D call: TRBD2 (6 bases). The CDR3 totals 12 residues. V lost 5 bases to trimming and J lost 5 bases, with 10 bases between them. CDR1 and CDR2 from the germline V gene are SEHNR and FQNEAQ (reference sequence).

With respect to this clonotype: A much larger clone differs by one base, so this may be a read error. The V gene is TRBV5-1, the J gene TRBJ1-2, with a weak D call TRBD1 (6 bases). The CDR3 extends over 14 amino acids. Trimming took 4 bases from V and 10 from J, leaving 20 bases between them. The germline V gene encodes CDR1 SGHRS and CDR2 YFSETQ. The chain's CDR3 is CASSQGQPLGVYTF. DNA of the CDR3: TGCGCCAGCAGCCAGGGACAACCCTTGGGTGTCTACACCTTC.

This clonotype was seen only a few times. The chain has TRBV25-1 and TRBJ1-2, with 7 bases fitting TRBD1. The CDR3 has 14 amino acids. The V segment lost 4 bases and the J segment 2 bases; nucleotides outside the gene matches: 4. The germline CDR1 and CDR2 sequences are MGHDK and SYGVNS. CDR3 DNA sequence: TGTGCCAGCAGTGGGGGACAGCAAAACTATGGCTACACCTTC. This codes for CASSGGQQNYGYTF.

A remark on this clonotype: The junction departs from germline at one end; a sequencing error may be responsible. The V call is TRBV29-1, the J call TRBJ1-1; D is perhaps TRBD1 (6 bases). The CDR3 covers 13 residues. Germline loops: CDR1 SQVTM, CDR2 ANQGSEA. The CDR3: CSVPGQRNIEAFF. The CDR3 DNA reads as TGCAGCGTACCCGGACAGAGGAACATTGAAGCTTTCTTT.

At least ten counts were recorded for this clonotype. V is TRBV5-1 and J is TRBJ2-7; 9 bases are a match to TRBD1. Germline V gene sequence: CDR1 SGHRS, CDR2 YFSETQ. The J segment lost 2 bases and the V segment lost 3 bases, leaving 6 bases of the junction unmatched. The CDR3 sequence is 15 residues long. The CDR3: CASSSMGQGTYEQYF. CDR3 DNA: TGCGCCAGCAGCTCCATGGGACAGGGAACCTACGAGCAGTACTTC. The variable domain in full, completed from reference TRBV5-1 and TRBJ2-7, reads KAGVTQTPRYLIKTRGQQVTLSCSPISGHRSVSWYQQTPGQGLQFLFEYFSETQRNKGNFPGRFSGRQFSNSRSEMNVSTLELGDSALYLCASSSMGQGTYEQYFGPGTRLTVT.